The T cell receptor beta chain under discussion was sequenced for a study of blood T cells in healthy people across ages. At the level of the study: Template switching captured about one barcoded beta molecule per two T cells.

With a J-beta primer mix and a sample-barcoded 5' primer, a second PCR ran about 6 to 11 cycles. In TCRdb, the 5' RACE reads were re-called with MiXCR into one record per CDR3 protein. This sample has about 2 million distinct CDR3 sequences, with around half found just once. This clonotype was seen a few times. Antigen specificity is unknown. CDR3 length: 15 amino acids. Germline values: CDR1 SQVTM, CDR2 ANQGSEA. Trimming shortened V by 4 bases and J by 1 base, and 16 bases separated the two germline ends. Study-wide results and limits: Older age went with lower TCR beta diversity per million T cells, in a roughly linear way. Estimated diversity across one million T cells was deemed an underestimate.

V is TRBV29-1 and J is TRBJ2-5, with D maybe TRBD1 (5 bases). This receptor was obtained from a woman aged 40 to 49 in good health. The sequencing input was blood. The CDR3 sequence is CSVAPTGYLQETQYF. The CDR3 region has the DNA TGCAGCGTTGCCCCCACAGGATACCTCCAAGAGACCCAGTACTTC.